Listed below are T cell receptor beta chains from one sample, sequenced in a study of OX40 agonist ivuxolimab in advanced cancers. Only in-frame clones appear in the TCRdb table, and some are missing; sequencing was by immunoSEQ multiplex PCR. The profile shows about 41,000 clones, 87% of them singletons. The sequences come from CD4+ or CD8+ T cells sorted from blood, collected in a trial of the OX40 agonist ivuxolimab. Receptors were obtained from an adult with an advanced solid tumor such as melanoma, head and neck, liver or kidney cancer. Both conserved end residues are part of each CDR3. Each record gives: V gene, clone size, D gene, J gene, CDR3 protein, CDR3 DNA. The D gene is left open where the match is weak. Size values are once, few and many counts, or a class for expanded clones, and some rows have none.

TRBV27	NA	NA	TRBJ1-4	CATKEGGREKLFF	TGTGCAACTAAGGAAGGGGGAAGGGAAAAACTGTTTTTT
TRBV7-2	NA	TRBD2	TRBJ2-1	CASSLASGRIDEQFF	TGTGCCAGCAGCTTAGCTAGCGGGAGGATAGATGAGCAGTTCTTC
TRBV18	NA	NA	TRBJ1-1	CASSPQPDEAFF	TGTGCCAGCTCACCACAACCCGATGAAGCTTTCTTT
TRBV6-5	few	NA	TRBJ1-1	CASSYEGWNTEAFF	TGTGCCAGCAGTTACGAGGGTTGGAACACTGAAGCTTTCTTT
TRBV6-5	NA	NA	TRBJ2-3	CASSYSSSGTDTQYF	TGTGCCAGCAGTTACTCGTCTAGCGGCACAGATACGCAGTATTTT
TRBV15	NA	NA	TRBJ1-1	CATRRPPVTEAFF	TGTGCCACCAGACGGCCCCCGGTCACTGAAGCTTTCTTT
TRBV5-1	NA	TRBD1	TRBJ1-5	CASSLGDRDQPQHF	TGCGCCAGCAGCTTGGGGGACAGGGATCAGCCCCAGCATTTT
TRBV18	NA	NA	TRBJ2-2	CASSPSGGHTGELFF	TGTGCCAGCTCACCTTCCGGGGGCCACACCGGGGAGCTGTTTTTT
TRBV28	NA	TRBD2	TRBJ2-3	CASSRLAGGLSTDTQYF	TGTGCCAGCAGCCGACTAGCGGGAGGCCTCAGCACAGATACGCAGTATTTT
TRBV9	NA	NA	TRBJ1-2	CASSVEDSTIYGYTF	TGTGCCAGCAGCGTAGAGGACAGTACTATCTATGGCTACACCTTC
TRBV18	NA	NA	TRBJ1-1	CASSPGQASVLNTEAFF	TGTGCCAGCTCACCCGGGCAGGCGTCGGTACTGAACACTGAAGCTTTCTTT
TRBV13	NA	TRBD1	TRBJ2-7	CASSLGPGQGEQYF	TGTGCCAGCAGCTTAGGCCCAGGACAGGGAGAGCAGTACTTC
TRBV11-2	NA	NA	TRBJ1-1	CASSSGPVAFF	TGTGCCAGCAGCTCAGGGCCCGTAGCTTTCTTT
TRBV6-6	NA	NA	TRBJ1-5	CATVGGNQPQHF	TGTGCCACCGTGGGTGGCAATCAGCCCCAGCATTTT
TRBV21-1	NA	NA	TRBJ2-3	CASSKEPREGLGDTQYF	TGTGCCAGCAGCAAAGAGCCGCGGGAGGGCCTGGGAGATACGCAGTATTTT
TRBV7-2	NA	TRBD1	TRBJ2-1	CASSRPPGTGSNNEQFF	TGTGCCAGCAGTCGACCTCCCGGGACAGGGTCCAACAATGAGCAGTTCTTC
TRBV25-1	NA	NA	TRBJ1-1	CASSGYKNEAFF	TGTGCCAGCAGTGGATATAAGAATGAAGCTTTCTTT
TRBV7-3	once	NA	TRBJ2-1	CASSPTGGLGSYNEQFF	TGTGCCAGCAGCCCCACAGGAGGCTTAGGCTCCTACAATGAGCAGTTCTTC
TRBV7-2	once	NA	TRBJ2-5	CASSLSRLMTETQYF	TGTGCCAGCAGCTTAAGTCGGCTCATGACAGAGACCCAGTACTTC
TRBV5-4	NA	NA	TRBJ1-1	CASSFGQKNTEAFF	TGTGCCAGCAGCTTTGGACAGAAAAACACTGAAGCTTTCTTT
TRBV9	NA	NA	TRBJ1-4	CASSVDPTNEKLFF	TGTGCCAGCAGCGTAGACCCAACTAATGAAAAACTGTTTTTT
TRBV6-6	NA	NA	TRBJ2-4	CASSPGVTKNIQYF	TGTGCCAGCAGCCCGGGGGTCACCAAAAACATTCAGTACTTC
TRBV5-4	once	TRBD1	TRBJ1-2	CASSAIMPDRNYGYTF	TGTGCCAGCAGCGCCATTATGCCGGACAGGAACTATGGCTACACCTTC
TRBV28	NA	NA	TRBJ2-7	CASSLTGRGDEQYF	TGTGCCAGCAGCCTGACCGGGAGAGGGGACGAGCAGTACTTC
TRBV6-4	NA	NA	TRBJ1-2	CASGGGRRALIYGYTF	TGTGCCAGCGGCGGAGGACGCCGAGCCCTTATCTATGGCTACACCTTC
TRBV19	NA	TRBD2	TRBJ2-7	CASALAGGTYEQYF	TGTGCCAGTGCCCTAGCGGGAGGCACCTACGAGCAGTACTTC
TRBV6-1	NA	NA	TRBJ1-6	CASSGDNYNSPLHF	TGTGCCAGCAGTGGGGACAACTATAATTCACCCCTCCACTTT
TRBV5-5	NA	NA	TRBJ2-7	CASSLLFADLIEQYF	TGTGCCAGCAGCTTGTTATTTGCGGACCTTATCGAGCAGTACTTC
TRBV9	NA	NA	TRBJ1-2	CASSVEQGGYGYTF	TGTGCCAGCAGCGTCGAACAGGGAGGCTATGGCTACACCTTC
TRBV6-6	NA	NA	TRBJ1-1	CASSAGPAKVGEAFF	TGTGCCAGCAGCGCGGGTCCGGCTAAGGTGGGTGAAGCTTTCTTT
TRBV11-3	once	TRBD1	TRBJ2-7	CASSRRQGFSYEQYF	TGTGCCAGCAGCAGAAGACAGGGGTTTTCCTACGAGCAGTACTTC
TRBV7-6	NA	NA	TRBJ1-6	CASSLEANSPLHF	TGTGCCAGCAGCTTAGAAGCCAATTCACCCCTCCACTTT
TRBV10-3	NA	TRBD2	TRBJ2-2	CAISESSGGYTGELFF	TGTGCCATCAGTGAGTCTAGCGGGGGCTACACCGGGGAGCTGTTTTTT
TRBV28	NA	TRBD1	TRBJ2-5	CASNVPRTGWQETQYF	TGTGCCAGCAATGTACCTCGGACAGGGTGGCAAGAGACCCAGTACTTC
TRBV5-6	NA	NA	TRBJ1-5	CASSLPNQPQHF	TGTGCCAGCAGCTTGCCAAATCAGCCCCAGCATTTT
TRBV5-8	NA	TRBD1	TRBJ2-1	CASRYRGTGTSEQFF	TGTGCCAGCAGATACCGGGGGACAGGGACCTCTGAGCAGTTCTTC
TRBV6-1	few	TRBD1	TRBJ1-2	CASSEEGGGVSGYTF	TGTGCCAGCAGTGAAGAAGGAGGGGGCGTAAGTGGCTACACCTTC
TRBV19	NA	NA	TRBJ1-1	CASSIGVRDVAFF	TGTGCCAGTAGTATTGGGGTCCGGGACGTTGCTTTCTTT
TRBV6-5	NA	NA	TRBJ2-1	CASTFSGGYNEQFF	TGTGCCAGCACTTTCAGCGGAGGCTACAATGAGCAGTTCTTC
TRBV27	NA	NA	TRBJ1-2	CASSFQGVGLNYGYTF	TGTGCCAGCAGTTTCCAAGGTGTGGGGCTGAACTATGGCTACACCTTC
TRBV7-9	NA	NA	TRBJ1-1	CASSLVADKEAFF	TGTGCCAGCAGCTTAGTGGCAGACAAAGAAGCTTTCTTT
TRBV4-1	NA	NA	TRBJ2-1	CASSPLRGGPANEQFF	TGCGCCAGCAGCCCCCTAAGGGGCGGTCCTGCCAATGAGCAGTTCTTC
TRBV7-9	NA	TRBD1	TRBJ1-2	CASSFYAWDREGYGYTF	TGTGCCAGCAGCTTCTACGCGTGGGACAGGGAAGGCTATGGCTACACCTTC
TRBV6-6	NA	TRBD1	TRBJ2-1	CASSYSRTGGGEQFF	TGTGCCAGCAGTTACTCCCGGACAGGCGGTGGTGAGCAGTTCTTC
TRBV4-3	NA	TRBD2	TRBJ2-5	CASSQGWLAGGSETQYF	TGCGCCAGCAGCCAAGGGTGGCTAGCGGGAGGGAGTGAGACCCAGTACTTC